Following are 24 T cell receptor beta chains from one sample sequenced in a study of a mutant IDH1 vaccine in newly diagnosed glioma. Clones were sequenced by immunoSEQ multiplex PCR, and TCRdb holds only the in-frame ones, with some missing. There are 15,000 to 20,000 clones in the sample; around four fifths occur only once, and less than 12% lies in the top ten. The time point here: baseline, week 1 (first vaccination visit). Indicated treatment: pre-vaccination baseline after standard-of-care therapy. Sequenced here: PBMCs, sampled from a glioma patient treated with radiotherapy, temozolomide or both. The receptors here all came from a man aged 35-49 years with glioma.

This chain links TRBV10-3 with TRBJ1-5, with D unresolved. V lost 7 bases, J lost 5 bases, and 9 bases lay in between. The CDR3 has 12 residues. Per the germline V gene, CDR1 is ENHRY and CDR2 is SYGVKD. CDR3 residues: CAITPPDQPQHF. Written as DNA, the CDR3 is TGTGCCATCACCCCACCCGATCAGCCCCAGCATTTT.

Sample share makes this clone medium-sized (0.01 to 0.1%). V gene TRBV5-6 combines with J gene TRBJ1-2; D unresolved. Trimming pared 0 bases from V and 4 bases from J, leaving 13 bases between. The CDR3 has 15 amino acids. Germline CDR1 is SGHDT and CDR2 is YYEEEE. CDR3 residues: CASSLVAVRGYGYTF. The CDR3 nucleotides read TGTGCCAGCAGCTTGGTGGCAGTTCGAGGCTATGGCTACACCTTC.

This clone has just one count. The rearrangement joins TRBV7-6 to TRBJ1-5; D is uncertain. Trimming cost V 4 bases and J 3 bases, with 13 bases left between them. The CDR3 runs 15 residues. Germline CDR1 reads SGHVS; CDR2 reads FNYEAQ. CDR3 DNA: TGTGCCAGCAGCTCAGATGACGGATTCAATCAGCCCCAGCATTTT. Translating it yields CASSSDDGFNQPQHF.

The rearrangement joins TRBV4-3 to TRBJ2-3, with 10 positions matching TRBD2. J gave up 6 bases and V 4 bases, and 10 bases lay outside the gene matches. The germline gives CDR1 LGHNA, CDR2 YSLEER. CDR3 size: 16 residues. The CDR3 sequence: CASSRNLAGVADTQYF. The CDR3 nucleotides are TGCGCCAGCAGCCGCAACCTAGCGGGAGTCGCTGATACGCAGTATTTT.

The chain couples TRBV29-1 to TRBJ1-2; TRBD1 is a possible D gene (6 bases). V lost 6 bases, J lost 10 bases, and 21 bases lay in between. The CDR3 extends over 13 amino acids. CDR1 and CDR2 (germline): SQVTM, ANQGSEA. The CDR3 DNA reads as TGCAGCGTAGAACTGGGCCCGGACAGTGACTACACCTTC. Translated, it gives CSVELGPDSDYTF.

J is TRBJ1-3 and V is TRBV10-1; D unclear. Germline V gives CDR1 WNHNN, CDR2 SYGVQD (reference sequence). The CDR3 totals 13 residues. The V end was cut by 4 bases, the J end by 0 bases, with 4 bases between. CDR3 loop: CASSAHSGNTIYF. The CDR3 region has the DNA TGCGCCAGCAGTGCCCACTCTGGAAACACCATATATTTT.

This clone was counted between two and nine times. V and J are TRBV6-1 and TRBJ2-5; 11 nucleotides match TRBD2. The germline gives CDR1 MNHNS, CDR2 SASEGT. The CDR3 runs 13 residues. V lost 10 bases, J lost 5 bases, and 6 bases stayed unmatched. The CDR3 reads CATLAGAGETQYF. CDR3 in DNA: TGTGCCACACTAGCGGGAGCTGGGGAGACCCAGTACTTC.

J is TRBJ2-7 and V is TRBV5-6; D may be TRBD2 (6 bases). Germline loops: CDR1 SGHDT, CDR2 YYEEEE. The CDR3 length is 14 residues. V lost 5 bases and J lost 6, with 18 bases in between. The CDR3 here is CASSWGRFAGEQYF. The DNA of the CDR3 is TGTGCCAGCAGTTGGGGGAGGTTCGCCGGCGAGCAGTACTTC.

This clone has a single count. V is TRBV2 and J is TRBJ2-3; maybe TRBD1 (6 bases). This CDR3 is 13 amino acids long. Germline CDR1 SNHLY, CDR2 FYNNEI. V was clipped by 8 bases and J by 2 bases, with 11 bases between them. CDR3 in DNA: TGTGCCAGCGTCCGGGACACCACAGATACGCAGTATTTT. Its protein product is CASVRDTTDTQYF. Full variable domain (remainder filled in from reference TRBV2 and TRBJ2-3): EPEVTQTPSHQVTQMGQEVILRCVPISNHLYFYWYRQILGQKVEFLVSFYNNEISEKSEIFDDQFSVERPDGSNFTLKIRSTKLEDSAMYFCASVRDTTDTQYFGPGTRLTVL.

The genes are TRBV4-1 and TRBJ2-1; D not resolved. This CDR3 contains 15 residues. Germline-derived CDR1 and CDR2 are MGHRA and YSYEKL. V lost 2 bases and J lost 0, with 8 bases in between. CDR3 nucleotide sequence: TGCGCCAGCAGCCAATTTTTGGGCTCCTACAATGAGCAGTTCTTC. It codes for CASSQFLGSYNEQFF.

The chain combines TRBV30 with TRBJ2-5; D tentatively fits TRBD1 or TRBD2 (5 bases each). Per germline, CDR1 GTSNPN and CDR2 SVGIG (reference sequence). CDR3 length equals 14 residues. Trimming cost V 0 bases and J 2 bases, with 10 bases left between them. The CDR3 sequence is CAWSVRGGQETQYF. As DNA, the CDR3 is TGTGCCTGGAGTGTACGGGGCGGTCAAGAGACCCAGTACTTC.

The chain has TRBV18 and TRBJ1-1, with 7 positions matching TRBD1. The CDR3 consists of 16 residues. CDR1 is KGHSH and CDR2 is LQKENI in the germline V gene. Trimming took 0 bases from V and 0 from J; bases not matched to a gene: 4. CDR3 sequence reads: CASSPPSRGMNTEAFF. As DNA, the CDR3 is TGTGCCAGCTCACCACCCAGCAGGGGGATGAACACTGAAGCTTTCTTT.

The gene calls are TRBV19 and TRBJ2-7; TRBD1 agrees at 11 bases. V trimming: 5 bases; J trimming: 3 bases; junction bases outside the gene matches: 6. Germline loops: CDR1 LNHDA, CDR2 SQIVND (reference sequence). There are 15 residues in the CDR3. CDR3 sequence: CASSEVGQGDYEQYF. The CDR3 DNA sequence: TGTGCCAGTAGTGAAGTGGGACAGGGGGACTACGAGCAGTACTTC. Supplemented by reference TRBV19 and TRBJ2-7, the full variable domain reads DGGITQSPKYLFRKEGQNVTLSCEQNLNHDAMYWYRQDPGQGLRLIYYSQIVNDFQKGDIAEGYSVSREKKESFPLTVTSAQKNPTAFYLCASSEVGQGDYEQYFGPGTRLTVT.

With respect to this clone: Other DNA sequences within the sample encode an identical CDR3. This chain uses TRBV5-6 with TRBJ1-3; TRBD1 agrees at 9 bases. V gave up 4 bases and J gave up 4 bases; unmatched junction bases: 6. Germline values: CDR1 SGHDT, CDR2 YYEEEE. The CDR3 is made up of 15 amino acids. CDR3 DNA sequence: TGTGCCAGCAGCCCGACAGGGGGGACGGGAAACACCATATATTTT. As protein: CASSPTGGTGNTIYF. Complete variable domain (other parts from reference TRBV5-6 and TRBJ1-3): DAGVTQSPTHLIKTRGQQVTLRCSPKSGHDTVSWYQQALGQGPQFIFQYYEEEERQRGNFPDRFSGHQFPNYSSELNVNALLLGDSALYLCASSPTGGTGNTIYFGEGSWLTVV.

The V call is TRBV10-1, the J call TRBJ2-5; D call uncertain. Germline V gene data show CDR1 as WNHNN and CDR2 as SYGVQD (reference sequence). The CDR3 contains 14 residues. The V gene lost 0 bases and the J gene lost 4 bases, with 9 bases spanning the gap. CDR3 nucleotide sequence: TGCGCCAGCAGTGAGTCGGGCAGAAGAGAGACCCAGTACTTC. It specifies CASSESGRRETQYF.

This clone has only one observation. The rearrangement uses TRBV10-3 and TRBJ1-3; no reliable D call. The germline V gene has CDR1 ENHRY and CDR2 SYGVKD. V gave up 10 bases and J gave up 0 bases, with 13 bases separating them. CDR3 length: 14 amino acids. The CDR3 here is CATIHPLSGNTIYF. CDR3 bases: TGTGCCACCATCCATCCCCTCTCTGGAAACACCATATATTTT.

This chain joins TRBV6-5 and TRBJ1-1, with no clear D. V lost 7 bases and J 2 bases, leaving 11 bases between the germline ends. The CDR3 spans 13 residues. The germline gives CDR1 MNHEY, CDR2 SVGAGI. CDR3 region: CASNEHRNTEAFF. CDR3 nucleotides: TGTGCCAGCAATGAGCACCGAAACACTGAAGCTTTCTTT.

The chain is built from TRBV10-3 and TRBJ1-2, with a weak D call TRBD1 (5 bases). The CDR3 runs to 12 residues. Germline loops: CDR1 ENHRY, CDR2 SYGVKD. V was shortened by 10 bases and J by 8 bases, with 17 bases between the two germline ends. CDR3 sequence reads: CATQSREEGYTF. The CDR3 region has the DNA TGTGCCACGCAAAGCAGGGAAGAAGGCTACACCTTC.

The chain joins TRBV9 to TRBJ2-3; D not resolved. The CDR3 is 14 amino acids. The germline V gene has CDR1 SGDLS and CDR2 YYNGEE. Trimming removed 3 bases from V and 0 bases from J, with 8 bases in between. Here the CDR3 DNA reads TGTGCCAGCAGCGGGTTGCCAAGCACAGATACGCAGTATTTT. Translated, it gives CASSGLPSTDTQYF.

This clone was observed a few times. This chain uses TRBV2 with TRBJ1-5; no firm D call. This CDR3 comprises 15 residues. Germline CDR1 SNHLY, CDR2 FYNNEI. Trimming shortened V by 6 bases and J by 2 bases, and 14 bases separated the two germline ends. Here the CDR3 DNA reads TGTGCCAGCAGCTTCAGGATGTCGGGCAATCAGCCCCAGCATTTT. Its protein product is CASSFRMSGNQPQHF. The full variable domain, its missing parts supplied by reference TRBV2 and TRBJ1-5, is EPEVTQTPSHQVTQMGQEVILRCVPISNHLYFYWYRQILGQKVEFLVSFYNNEISEKSEIFDDQFSVERPDGSNFTLKIRSTKLEDSAMYFCASSFRMSGNQPQHFGDGTRLSIL.

The rearrangement uses TRBV5-1 and TRBJ1-1, with 8 nucleotides matching TRBD1. J lost 0 bases, V lost 3 bases, and 16 bases had no gene match. This CDR3 spans 19 amino acids. Germline V gene lookup returns CDR1 SGHRS and CDR2 YFSETQ. CDR3 residues: CASSSGQGRETNVNTEAFF. CDR3 bases: TGCGCCAGCAGCTCCGGACAGGGAAGGGAGACTAATGTGAACACTGAAGCTTTCTTT.

The chain has TRBV7-6 and TRBJ1-5; the D is unclear. CDR3 length equals 15 residues. Trimming took 3 bases from V and 4 from J, leaving 13 bases between them. Germline-derived CDR1 and CDR2 are SGHVS and FNYEAQ. This chain's CDR3 is CASSLRVGENQPQHF. CDR3 in DNA: TGTGCCAGCAGCTTGAGGGTTGGGGAAAATCAGCCCCAGCATTTT.

The chain has TRBV11-3 and TRBJ2-6; TRBD1 aligns across 7 bases. Germline V CDR1 and CDR2: SGHNT, YENEEA. The J segment lost 1 base and the V segment lost 5 bases, leaving 14 bases of the junction unmatched. This CDR3 is built from 19 residues. CDR3 amino acids: CASSPRGQQGWSGANVLTF. The CDR3 region has the DNA TGTGCCAGCAGCCCGAGAGGGCAACAGGGGTGGTCTGGGGCCAACGTCCTGACTTTC.

V gene TRBV6-1 combines with J gene TRBJ1-2; no reliable D call. Germline CDR1 is MNHNS and CDR2 is SASEGT. The CDR3 is 15 residues long. The V end lost 4 bases, the J end lost 1 base, and 13 bases lay between the germline ends. Here the CDR3 reads CASSGDAPGNYGYTF. The CDR3 DNA sequence: TGTGCCAGCAGTGGGGATGCACCGGGTAACTATGGCTACACCTTC.